This T cell receptor (beta chain) was sequenced during a study of blood T cells in healthy people across ages. General study results and limits: Diversity of TCR beta correlated strongly with naive T cell percentage.

In this sample, this clonotype turned up many times. What it binds is not known. A J-beta primer mix and a sample-barcoded 5' primer were used in a second PCR of about 6 to 12 cycles. The authors tagged each cDNA molecule using a template-switch adaptor with 12 random nucleotides. TCRdb passed the 5' RACE reads through MiXCR, listing each CDR3 protein once. Of about 810,000 distinct CDR3 sequences listed, 36% are singletons. Unmatched junction bases numbered 6, after V lost 5 bases and J lost 3 bases. The CDR3 consists of 14 residues. The chain recombines TRBV12-3 or TRBV12-4 with TRBJ1-2; TRBD1 matches 7 bases. The source of this sequence is a man younger than 35 in good health. The sequenced material came from blood. DNA for the CDR3: TGTGCCAGCAGTCCGGGACAGACCTACTATGGCTACACCTTC. It translates to CASSPGQTYYGYTF.